This T cell receptor beta chain was documented in a study of T cells in localized non-small cell lung cancer. General observations from the study: Higher blood T cell density went with longer overall survival.

On this clone itself: Its antigen is not known.

CDR1 MNHNY and CDR2 SVGAGI come from the germline V gene (reference sequence). J lost 12 bases, V lost 5 bases, and 14 bases had no gene match. This CDR3 contains 14 residues. Libraries were prepared by immunoSEQ multiplex PCR; TCRdb keeps only in-frame clonotypes and omits some of them. The data contain just over 20,000 clones, more than 70% of them singletons. This sequence was found in a woman between 40 and 69 years old with stage II squamous cell lung carcinoma. This specimen consisted of PBMCs, obtained before any cancer treatment. J is TRBJ1-2 and V is TRBV6-6; TRBD1 agrees at 8 bases. CDR3 protein: CASSGGTGLSLDTF. CDR3 sequence (DNA): TGTGCCAGCAGTGGCGGGACAGGCCTCAGCCTAGACACCTTC.